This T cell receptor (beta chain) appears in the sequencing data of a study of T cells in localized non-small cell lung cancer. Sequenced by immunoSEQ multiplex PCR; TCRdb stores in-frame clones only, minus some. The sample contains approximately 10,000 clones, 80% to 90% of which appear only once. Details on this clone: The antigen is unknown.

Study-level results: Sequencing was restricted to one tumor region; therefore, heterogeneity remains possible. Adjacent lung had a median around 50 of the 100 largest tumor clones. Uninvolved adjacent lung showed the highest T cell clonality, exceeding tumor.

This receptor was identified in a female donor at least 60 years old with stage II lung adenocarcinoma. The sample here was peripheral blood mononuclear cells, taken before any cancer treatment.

CDR3: CASREGAGGYTF. The DNA of the CDR3 is TGCGCCAGCAGAGAGGGGGCAGGGGGCTACACCTTC. The rearrangement uses TRBV10-2 and TRBJ1-2; 7 bases align to TRBD1. The CDR3 extends over 12 amino acids. CDR1 WSHSY and CDR2 SAAADI come from the germline V gene. Trimming took 6 bases from V and 8 from J; bases not matched to a gene: 6.